What follows are 15 T cell receptor beta chains derived from one specimen sequenced in a study of Graves' ophthalmopathy and Graves' hyperthyroidism. Amplification from RNA transcripts yielded the TCR beta CDR3 regions. HTBI primers primed a first-round RT-PCR, and a second-round multiplex PCR followed. TCRdb recomputed calls from the multiplex PCR reads with MiXCR, one row per CDR3 protein. The sample shows hundreds of thousands of distinct CDR3 sequences, 20% to 25% of them seen only once. Sequencing input: peripheral blood. These receptors all stem from a woman aged 18-29 years with stable Graves' hyperthyroidism. Some clones in this sample may be carry-over from other donors' samples.

This clonotype has a count of ten or more. The chain recombines TRBV7-3 with TRBJ1-1; D might be TRBD1 (6 bases). The CDR3 is made up of 14 amino acids. Germline V CDR1 and CDR2: SGHTA, FQGTGA. Between the trimmed V and J ends, which lost 2 bases and 3 bases, there was a span of 10 bases. CDR3 sequence (DNA): TGTGCCAGCAGCTTAGGGGCAGGGGACACTGAAGCTTTCTTT. Encoded protein: CASSLGAGDTEAFF.

V and J are TRBV20-1 and TRBJ2-5, with 11 bases aligning to TRBD2. This CDR3 contains 12 residues. Germline CDR1 reads DFQATT; CDR2 reads SNEGSKA (reference sequence). V lost 6 bases and J lost 6; bases outside the gene matches: 3. The CDR3 DNA is TGCAGTGCAACTAGCGGGGGACAGACCCAGTACTTC. The encoded protein is CSATSGGQTQYF.

This clonotype was seen ten or more times. Mismatch with germline at one junction end may stem from a read error. This chain links TRBV27 with TRBJ1-5; D remains unclear. CDR1 and CDR2 (germline): MNHEY, SMNVEV (reference sequence). This CDR3 is 13 amino acids long. The CDR3 is CASSPPGKQPQHF. The CDR3 coding sequence is TGTGCCAGCAGCCCCCCTGGCAAGCAGCCCCAGCATTTT.

At least ten counts were recorded for this clonotype. The V gene is TRBV12-3 or TRBV12-4, the J gene TRBJ2-4; tentatively, D is TRBD1 (6 bases). V was shortened by 3 bases and J by 6 bases, with 12 bases between the two germline ends. This CDR3 has 14 residues. The CDR3 loop reads CASSFAGAVNIQYF. The CDR3 nucleotides are TGTGCCAGCAGTTTTGCAGGGGCCGTAAACATTCAGTACTTC.

This chain connects TRBV6-5 to TRBJ1-1; 9 positions agree with TRBD1. This CDR3 comprises 15 residues. CDR1 MNHEY and CDR2 SVGAGI come from the germline V gene. Germline trimming cut 0 bases from V and 5 bases from J; bases unmatched to any gene: 4. The DNA of the CDR3 is TGTGCCAGCAGTTACTCAGGGGACAGGGTTACTGAAGCTTTCTTT. Translated: CASSYSGDRVTEAFF.

This clonotype showed up many times. The chain has TRBV28 and TRBJ2-7; 7 bases fit TRBD2. The ends lost 5 bases at V and 5 bases at J; junction bases unmatched: 12. In germline, CDR1 is MDHEN, CDR2 SYDVKM. This CDR3 has 15 amino acids. The CDR3 region is CASSAETSWRDEQYF. The DNA for the CDR3 is TGTGCCAGCAGTGCTGAGACTAGCTGGAGAGACGAGCAGTACTTC.

This clonotype has a count of ten or more. This rearrangement joins TRBV12-3 or TRBV12-4 to TRBJ1-1, with D possibly TRBD1 on 5 matching bases. V gave up 3 bases and J gave up 1 base, with 12 bases separating them. This CDR3 is 15 amino acids long. The CDR3 loop is CASSFARGKNTEAFF. The CDR3 nucleotides are TGTGCCAGCAGTTTTGCAAGGGGCAAGAACACTGAAGCTTTCTTT.

This rearrangement joins TRBV30 to TRBJ2-5; D tentatively fits TRBD1 or TRBD2 (5 bases each). Trimming removed 1 base from V and 9 bases from J, with 9 bases in between. Germline V gives CDR1 GTSNPN, CDR2 SVGIG (reference sequence). This CDR3 comprises 11 residues. CDR3 sequence: CAWSGGMAQYF. CDR3 sequence (DNA): TGTGCCTGGAGTGGGGGGATGGCCCAGTACTTC.

This clonotype was observed at least ten times. The V gene is TRBV6-1, the J gene TRBJ2-1, with a weak D call TRBD2 (5 bases). The CDR3 length is 13 residues. Deletions cut 6 bases from V and 7 bases from J, with 13 bases between. The germline V gene encodes CDR1 MNHNS and CDR2 SASEGT. CDR3 DNA sequence: TGTGCCAGCAGCTCAAATCCGGGAAATGAGCAGTTCTTC. This encodes CASSSNPGNEQFF.

This clonotype was observed a handful of times. The genes are TRBV30 and TRBJ1-6; a possible D gene is TRBD1 (5 bases). V shed 2 bases and J shed 10 bases, with 12 bases lying between them. This CDR3 has 13 residues. Germline CDR1 GTSNPN, CDR2 SVGIG (reference sequence). The CDR3 here is CAWSRGSHSPLHF. In DNA, the CDR3 is TGTGCCTGGAGTCGGGGGTCCCACTCACCCCTCCACTTT. The whole variable domain, filled in from reference TRBV30 and TRBJ1-6, reads SQTIHQWPATLVQPVGSPLSLECTVEGTSNPNLYWYRQAAGRGLQLLFYSVGIGQISSEVPQNLSASRPQDRQFILSSKKLLLSDSGFYLCAWSRGSHSPLHFGNGTRLTVT.

This clonotype was found many times. The chain joins TRBV6-5 to TRBJ1-5, with D uncertain. V was cut by 4 bases and J by 2 bases, with 18 bases left in between. The CDR3 runs to 17 residues. Germline V gene sequence: CDR1 MNHEY, CDR2 SVGAGI. The CDR3: CASSSGDAGRGNQPQHF. The CDR3 DNA sequence: TGTGCCAGCAGTTCTGGAGACGCAGGACGTGGCAATCAGCCCCAGCATTTT.

J is TRBJ2-7 and V is TRBV6-1; D could derive from TRBD1 or TRBD2 (5 bases each). V lost 6 bases and J lost 0, with 21 bases in between. The length of the CDR3 is 17 residues. Germline CDR1 MNHNS, CDR2 SASEGT. In nucleotides, the CDR3 is TGTGCCAGCAGCTTTGGATACTCCGGGACCAGCTCCTACGAGCAGTACTTC. Its translation: CASSFGYSGTSSYEQYF.

The sample holds many counts of this clonotype. J is TRBJ1-3 and V is TRBV6-5; 7 nucleotides agree with TRBD1. J gave up 3 bases and V 0 bases, and 2 bases lay outside the gene matches. There are 15 residues in the CDR3. From germline, CDR1 is MNHEY and CDR2 SVGAGI. In nucleotides, the CDR3 is TGTGCCAGCAGTTACTCCAGGGGGAGTGGAAACACCATATATTTT. This translates into CASSYSRGSGNTIYF.

The J gene is TRBJ2-4, the V gene TRBV10-3; maybe TRBD2 (8 bases). The CDR3 runs 15 residues. The germline V and J ends were trimmed by 5 bases and 3 bases, with 14 bases remaining between them. CDR1 is ENHRY and CDR2 is SYGVKD in the germline V gene. The CDR3 here is CAISRDSGSKNIQYF. CDR3 sequence (DNA): TGTGCCATCAGTAGGGACAGCGGGAGCAAAAACATTCAGTACTTC.

As to this clonotype: Its ends do not fully match the called genes, so a read error is possible. CDR3 sequence (DNA): TGTGCCAGCAGTAAAGCGACAGGGGGTGGAGAGACCCAGTACTTC. Translation: CASSKATGGGETQYF. V and J are TRBV6-1 and TRBJ2-5; 9 bases match TRBD1. Germline lookup yields CDR1 MNHNS and CDR2 SASEGT. The length of the CDR3 is 15 residues.